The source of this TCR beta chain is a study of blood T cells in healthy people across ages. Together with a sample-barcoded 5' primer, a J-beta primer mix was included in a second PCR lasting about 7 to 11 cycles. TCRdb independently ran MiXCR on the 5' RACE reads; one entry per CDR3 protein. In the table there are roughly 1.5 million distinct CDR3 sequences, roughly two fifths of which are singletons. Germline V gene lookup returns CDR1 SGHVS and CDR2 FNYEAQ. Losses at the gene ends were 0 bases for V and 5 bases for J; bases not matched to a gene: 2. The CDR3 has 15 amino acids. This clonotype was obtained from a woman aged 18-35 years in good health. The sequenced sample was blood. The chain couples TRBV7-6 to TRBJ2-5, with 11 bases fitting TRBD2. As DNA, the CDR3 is TGTGCCAGCAGCTTAGCTCGGACTAGCGGGGAGACCCAGTACTTC. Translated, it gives CASSLARTSGETQYF.